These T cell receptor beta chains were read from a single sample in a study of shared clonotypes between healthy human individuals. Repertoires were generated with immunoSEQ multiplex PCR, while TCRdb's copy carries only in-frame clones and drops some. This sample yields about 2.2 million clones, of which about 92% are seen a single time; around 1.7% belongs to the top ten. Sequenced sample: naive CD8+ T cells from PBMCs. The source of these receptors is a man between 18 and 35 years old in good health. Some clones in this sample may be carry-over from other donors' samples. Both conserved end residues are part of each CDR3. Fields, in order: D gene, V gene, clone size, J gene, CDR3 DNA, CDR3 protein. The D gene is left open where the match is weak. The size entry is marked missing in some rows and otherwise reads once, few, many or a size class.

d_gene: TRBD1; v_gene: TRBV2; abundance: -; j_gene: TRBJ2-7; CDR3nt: TGTGCCAGCGGACAGGGACGGAACGAGCAGTACTTC; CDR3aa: CASGQGRNEQYF
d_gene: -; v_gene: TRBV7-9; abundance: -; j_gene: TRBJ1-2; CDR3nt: TGTGCCAGCACCGAAGGGGGGGACCCATATGGCTACACCTTC; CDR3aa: CASTEGGDPYGYTF
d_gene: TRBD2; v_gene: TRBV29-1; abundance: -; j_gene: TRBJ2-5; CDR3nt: TGCAGCGTTGAAGATTGGGCGGGAGGAGGCGAGACCCAGTACTTC; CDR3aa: CSVEDWAGGGETQYF
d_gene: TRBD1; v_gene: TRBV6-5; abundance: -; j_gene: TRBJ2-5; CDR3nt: TGTGCCAGCACCCCGGACAGGCTCGGCGAGACCCAGTACTTC; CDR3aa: CASTPDRLGETQYF
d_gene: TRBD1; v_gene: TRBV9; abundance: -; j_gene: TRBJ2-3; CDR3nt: TGTGCCAGCAGCGTAGGGGACAGCCCCGATACGCAGTATTTT; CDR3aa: CASSVGDSPDTQYF
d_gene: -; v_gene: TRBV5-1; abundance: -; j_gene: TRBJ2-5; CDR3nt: TGCGCCAGCAGCCATGATTCAAGACCCCTAGGACTGACGCACATGGTGGACCAGTACTTC; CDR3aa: CASSHDSRPLGLTHMVDQYF
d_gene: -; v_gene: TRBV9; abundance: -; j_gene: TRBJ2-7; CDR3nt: TGTGCCAGCAGCGTGGGGTCCTCCTACGAGCAGTACTTC; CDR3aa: CASSVGSSYEQYF
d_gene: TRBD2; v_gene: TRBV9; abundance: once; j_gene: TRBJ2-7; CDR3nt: TGTGCCAGCAGCATGACTAGCGGGAGGGACGAGCAGTACTTC; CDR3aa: CASSMTSGRDEQYF
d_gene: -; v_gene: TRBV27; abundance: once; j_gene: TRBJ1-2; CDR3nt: TGTGCCAGCAGTTTAAGATCCAGCTATGGCTACACCTTC; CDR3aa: CASSLRSSYGYTF
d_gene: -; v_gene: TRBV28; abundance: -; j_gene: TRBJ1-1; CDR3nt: TGTGCCAGCAGTTTTGATGCACATGGTGAAGCTTTCTTT; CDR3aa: CASSFDAHGEAFF
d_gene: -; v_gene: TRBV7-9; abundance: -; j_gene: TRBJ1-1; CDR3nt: TGTGCCAGCAGCTTAAGTCCTACCCCGTGGACTGAAGCTTTCTTT; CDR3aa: CASSLSPTPWTEAFF
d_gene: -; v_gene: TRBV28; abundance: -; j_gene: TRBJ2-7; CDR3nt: TGTGCCAGCAGTTTGGCAGGGTCCTACGAGCAGTACTTC; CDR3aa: CASSLAGSYEQYF
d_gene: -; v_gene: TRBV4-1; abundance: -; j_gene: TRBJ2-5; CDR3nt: TGCGCCAGCAGCCAAGACCCAGGGCCCCAAGAGACCCAGTACTTC; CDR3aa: CASSQDPGPQETQYF
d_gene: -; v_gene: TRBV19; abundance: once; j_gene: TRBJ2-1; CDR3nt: TGTGCCAGTACAGATTACAATGAGCAGTTCTTC; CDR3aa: CASTDYNEQFF
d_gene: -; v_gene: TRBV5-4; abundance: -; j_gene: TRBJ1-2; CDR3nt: TGTGCCAGCAGCCGTCAACAGGGAATTGGCTATGGCTACACCTTC; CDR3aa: CASSRQQGIGYGYTF
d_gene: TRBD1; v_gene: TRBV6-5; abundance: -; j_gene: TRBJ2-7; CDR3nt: TGTGCCAGCAGCCTGACAGGGGGCCAGTACGAGCAGTACTTC; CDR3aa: CASSLTGGQYEQYF
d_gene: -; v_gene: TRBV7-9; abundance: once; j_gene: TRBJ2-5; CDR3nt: TGTGCCAGCAGCTGGGGGCAGGGAAAAGAGACCCAGTACTTC; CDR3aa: CASSWGQGKETQYF
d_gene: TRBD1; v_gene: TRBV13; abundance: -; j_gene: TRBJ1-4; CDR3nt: TGTGCCAGCAGCACAGGGGGTAATGAAAAACTGTTTTTT; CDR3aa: CASSTGGNEKLFF
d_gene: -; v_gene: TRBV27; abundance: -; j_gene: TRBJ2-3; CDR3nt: TGTGCCAGCAGTTTCCTAGGGGGGAACACAGATACGCAGTATTTT; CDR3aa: CASSFLGGNTDTQYF
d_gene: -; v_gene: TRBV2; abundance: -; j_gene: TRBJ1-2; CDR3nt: TGTGCCAGCACCTCCGAGGCGCCGGGAAGGGGCTACACCTTC; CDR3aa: CASTSEAPGRGYTF
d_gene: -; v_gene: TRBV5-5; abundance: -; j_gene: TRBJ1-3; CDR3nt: TGTGCCAGCAGCTACGGTGTGTCCTCTGGAAACACCATATATTTT; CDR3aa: CASSYGVSSGNTIYF
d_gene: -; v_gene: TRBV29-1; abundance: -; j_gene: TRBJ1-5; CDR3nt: TGCAGCGTTGAAATGCGTGGCAGATACTACAATCAGCCCCAGCATTTT; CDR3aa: CSVEMRGRYYNQPQHF
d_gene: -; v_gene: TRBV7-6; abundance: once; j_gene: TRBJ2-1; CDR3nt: TGTGCCAGCAGCTTAGACCCATGGGACACGGGCAATGAGCAGTTCTTC; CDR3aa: CASSLDPWDTGNEQFF
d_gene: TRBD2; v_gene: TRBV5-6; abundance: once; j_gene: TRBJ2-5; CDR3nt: TGTGCCAGCAGGCCGGGACTAGCGGGGCAAGAGACCCAGTACTTC; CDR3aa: CASRPGLAGQETQYF
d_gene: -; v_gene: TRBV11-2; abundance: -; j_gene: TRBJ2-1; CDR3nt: TGTGCCAGCAGCTCCGAAGGGTGGGGAAGGGATGAGCAGTTCTTC; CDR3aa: CASSSEGWGRDEQFF
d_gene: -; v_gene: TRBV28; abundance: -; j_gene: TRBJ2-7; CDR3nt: TGTGCCAGCAGTGCCGTTATAGGATACGAGCAGTACTTC; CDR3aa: CASSAVIGYEQYF
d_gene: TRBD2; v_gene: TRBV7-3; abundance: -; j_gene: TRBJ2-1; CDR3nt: TGTGCCAGCAGCTTATCGGGACTAGCTGACATCTACAATGAGCAGTTCTTC; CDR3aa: CASSLSGLADIYNEQFF
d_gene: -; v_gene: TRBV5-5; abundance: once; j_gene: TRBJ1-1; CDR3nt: TGTGCCAGCAGCACCCCAGGGATACAAAACACTGAAGCTTTCTTT; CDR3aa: CASSTPGIQNTEAFF
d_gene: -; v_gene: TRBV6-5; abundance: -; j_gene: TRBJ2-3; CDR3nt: TGTGCCAGCAGTTACTCTGGCACAGATACGCAGTATTTT; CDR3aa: CASSYSGTDTQYF